This T cell receptor beta chain was found in a study of blood T cell repertoires in COVID-19. Whole-study context: From T cells, B-cell-depleted T cells, or PBMCs came the material, which was cDNA or gDNA.

This clone is a singleton in its sample. TCRdb's table, derived via immunoSEQ multiplex PCR, lists solely in-frame clones and lacks some. The sample lists more than 55,000 clones; 79% were seen once. The germline V gene has CDR1 SGHTA and CDR2 FQGTGA. V lost 1 base, J lost 2 bases, and 2 bases stayed unmatched. This CDR3 region has 16 residues. The receptor's source is a human donor in a cohort sampled during active COVID-19. Sequenced input: peripheral blood. J is TRBJ2-3 and V is TRBV7-3; 11 bases match TRBD2. CDR3 in DNA: TGTGCCAGCAGCTTAAATAGCGGGAGGGCCACAGATACGCAGTATTTT. Protein: CASSLNSGRATDTQYF.